Ten or more counts support the clone carrying this TCR beta chain. The junction shows a germline mismatch at one end, possibly a read error. This entry comes from a study of T cells in Graves' hyperthyroidism and ophthalmopathy. Fresh peripheral blood, roughly 10 ml, was the source of the PBMCs. The CDR3 runs to 14 residues. Germline assignment: CDR1 DFQATT and CDR2 SNEGSKA (reference sequence). What was amplified from RNA transcripts were TCR beta CDR3 regions. In the first-round RT-PCR of the TCR CDR3, the HTBI primer set was used. A single record per CDR3 protein comes from TCRdb applying MiXCR to the multiplex PCR reads. The data hold around 180,000 distinct CDR3 sequences, with about 15% observed a single time.

This chain uses TRBV20-1 with TRBJ2-3, with D tentatively TRBD1 (5 bases). Sequencing was carried out using blood. The clonotype originates from a woman in her 50s with Graves' hyperthyroidism. The CDR3: CSARDSASTDTQYF. In nucleotides, the CDR3 is TGCAGTGCTCGAGACAGTGCTAGCACAGATACGCAGTATTTT.